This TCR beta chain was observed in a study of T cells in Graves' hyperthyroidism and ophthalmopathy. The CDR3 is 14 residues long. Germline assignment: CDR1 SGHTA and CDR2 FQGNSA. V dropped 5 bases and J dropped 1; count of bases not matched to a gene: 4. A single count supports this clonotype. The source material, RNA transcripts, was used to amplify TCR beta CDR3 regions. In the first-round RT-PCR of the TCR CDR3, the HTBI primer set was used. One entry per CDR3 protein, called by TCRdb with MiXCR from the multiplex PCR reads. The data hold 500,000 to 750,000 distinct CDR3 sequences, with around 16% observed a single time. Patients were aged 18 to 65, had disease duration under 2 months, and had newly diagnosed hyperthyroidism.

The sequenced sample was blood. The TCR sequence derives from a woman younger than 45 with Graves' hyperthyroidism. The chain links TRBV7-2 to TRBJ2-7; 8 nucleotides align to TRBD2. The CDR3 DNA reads TGTGCCAGCAGCCGGGAGGGACAATCCTACGAGCAGTACTTC. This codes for CASSREGQSYEQYF. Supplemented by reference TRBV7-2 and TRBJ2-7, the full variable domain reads GAGVSQSPSNKVTEKGKDVELRCDPISGHTALYWYRQSLGQGLEFLIYFQGNSAPDKSGLPSDRFSAERTGGSVSTLTIQRTQQEDSAVYLCASSREGQSYEQYFGPGTRLTVT.